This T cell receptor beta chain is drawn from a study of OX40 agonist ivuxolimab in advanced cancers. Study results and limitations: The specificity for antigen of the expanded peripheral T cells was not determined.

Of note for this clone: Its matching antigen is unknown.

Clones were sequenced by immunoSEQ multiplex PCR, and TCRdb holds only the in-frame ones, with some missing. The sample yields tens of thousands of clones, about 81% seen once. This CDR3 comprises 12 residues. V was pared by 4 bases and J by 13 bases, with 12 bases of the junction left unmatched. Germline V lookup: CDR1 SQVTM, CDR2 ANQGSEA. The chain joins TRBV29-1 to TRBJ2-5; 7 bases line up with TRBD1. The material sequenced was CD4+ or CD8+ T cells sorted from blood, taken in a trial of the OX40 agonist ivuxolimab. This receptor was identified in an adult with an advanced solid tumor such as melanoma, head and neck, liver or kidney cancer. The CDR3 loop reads CSVGEPRDSPYF. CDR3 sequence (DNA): TGCAGCGTTGGGGAGCCCCGGGACAGTCCGTACTTC. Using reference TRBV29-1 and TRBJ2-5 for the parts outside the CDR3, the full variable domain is SAVISQKPSRDICQRGTSLTIQCQVDSQVTMMFWYRQQPGQSLTLIATANQGSEATYESGFVIDKFPISRPNLTFSTLTVSNMSPEDSSIYLCSVGEPRDSPYFGPGTRLLVL.